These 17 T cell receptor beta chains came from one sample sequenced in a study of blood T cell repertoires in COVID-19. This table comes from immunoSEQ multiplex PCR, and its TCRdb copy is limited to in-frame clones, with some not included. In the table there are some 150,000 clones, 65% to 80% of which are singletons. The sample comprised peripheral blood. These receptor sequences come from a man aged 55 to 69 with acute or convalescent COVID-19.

CDR3 loop: CASRPGDYSSYNEQFF. The CDR3 DNA reads TGTGCCAGCAGGCCGGGGGACTATAGCTCCTACAATGAGCAGTTCTTC. This rearrangement joins TRBV28 to TRBJ2-1, with TRBD2 matching over 7 bases. The CDR3 covers 16 residues. V lost 6 bases to trimming and J lost 0 bases; unmatched junction nucleotides: 8. Looked up from germline, CDR1 is MDHEN and CDR2 is SYDVKM.

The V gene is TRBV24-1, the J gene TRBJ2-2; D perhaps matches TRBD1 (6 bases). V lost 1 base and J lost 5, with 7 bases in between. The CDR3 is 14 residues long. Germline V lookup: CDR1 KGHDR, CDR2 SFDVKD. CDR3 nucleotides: TGTGCCACCAGTGATTTACAGGGTACCGGGGAGCTGTTTTTT. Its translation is CATSDLQGTGELFF.

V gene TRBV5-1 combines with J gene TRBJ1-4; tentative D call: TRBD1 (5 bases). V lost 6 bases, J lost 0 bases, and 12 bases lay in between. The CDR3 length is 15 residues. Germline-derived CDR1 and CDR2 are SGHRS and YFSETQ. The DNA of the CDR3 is TGCGCCAGCACCCTGCGGGGGGCAACTAATGAAAAACTGTTTTTT. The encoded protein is CASTLRGATNEKLFF.

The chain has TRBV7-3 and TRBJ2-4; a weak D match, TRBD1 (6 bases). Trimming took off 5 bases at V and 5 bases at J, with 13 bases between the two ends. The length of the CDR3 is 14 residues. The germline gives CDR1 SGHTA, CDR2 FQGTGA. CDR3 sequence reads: CASSPKGGQNIQYF. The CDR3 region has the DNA TGTGCCAGCAGCCCGAAAGGGGGTCAAAACATTCAGTACTTC.

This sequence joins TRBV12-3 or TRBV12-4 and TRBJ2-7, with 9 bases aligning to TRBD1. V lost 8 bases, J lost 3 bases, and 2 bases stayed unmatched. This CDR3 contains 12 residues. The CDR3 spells CASRDRDYEQYF. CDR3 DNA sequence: TGTGCCAGCCGGGACAGGGACTACGAGCAGTACTTC.

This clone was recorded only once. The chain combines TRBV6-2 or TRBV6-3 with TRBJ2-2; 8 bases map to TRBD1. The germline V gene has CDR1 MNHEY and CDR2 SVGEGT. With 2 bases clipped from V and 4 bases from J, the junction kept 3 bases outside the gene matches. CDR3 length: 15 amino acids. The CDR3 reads CASSYQGASTGELFF. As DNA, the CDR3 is TGTGCCAGCAGTTACCAGGGGGCTAGCACCGGGGAGCTGTTTTTT.

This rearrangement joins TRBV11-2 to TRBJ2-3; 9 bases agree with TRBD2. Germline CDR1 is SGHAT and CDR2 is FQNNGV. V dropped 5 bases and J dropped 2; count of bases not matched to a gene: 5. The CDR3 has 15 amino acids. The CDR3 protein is CASSVAGVPTDTQYF. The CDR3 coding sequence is TGTGCCAGCAGCGTAGCGGGAGTTCCCACAGATACGCAGTATTTT. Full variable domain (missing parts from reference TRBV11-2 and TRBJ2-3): EAGVAQSPRYKIIEKRQSVAFWCNPISGHATLYWYQQILGQGPKLLIQFQNNGVVDDSQLPKDRFSAERLKGVDSTLKIQPAKLEDSAVYLCASSVAGVPTDTQYFGPGTRLTVL.

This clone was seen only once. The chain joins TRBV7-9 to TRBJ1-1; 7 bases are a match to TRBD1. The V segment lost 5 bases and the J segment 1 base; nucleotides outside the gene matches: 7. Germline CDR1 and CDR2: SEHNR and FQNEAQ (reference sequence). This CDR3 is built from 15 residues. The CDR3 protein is CASSPKGARNTEAFF. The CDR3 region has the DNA TGTGCCAGCAGCCCCAAGGGGGCACGGAACACTGAAGCTTTCTTT. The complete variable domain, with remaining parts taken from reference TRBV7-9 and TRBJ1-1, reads DTGVSQNPRHKITKRGQNVTFRCDPISEHNRLYWYRQTLGQGPEFLTYFQNEAQLEKSRLLSDRFSAERPKGSFSTLEIQRTEQGDSAMYLCASSPKGARNTEAFFGQGTRLTVV.

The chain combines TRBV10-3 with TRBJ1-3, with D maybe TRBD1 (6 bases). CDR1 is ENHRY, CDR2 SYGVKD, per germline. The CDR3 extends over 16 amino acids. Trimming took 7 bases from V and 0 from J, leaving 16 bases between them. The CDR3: CAITARQAYSGNTIYF. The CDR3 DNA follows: TGTGCCATCACCGCTAGACAGGCCTACTCTGGAAACACCATATATTTT.

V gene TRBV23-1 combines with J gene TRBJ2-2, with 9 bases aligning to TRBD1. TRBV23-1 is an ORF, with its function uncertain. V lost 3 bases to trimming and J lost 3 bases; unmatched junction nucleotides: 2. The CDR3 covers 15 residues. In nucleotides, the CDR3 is TGCGCCAGCAGTCAGGACAGGGGTCACACCGGGGAGCTGTTTTTT. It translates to CASSQDRGHTGELFF.

DNA for the CDR3: TGCGCCAGCAGCTTGCAGACAGGAGCAACTAATGAAAAACTGTTTTTT. Translation: CASSLQTGATNEKLFF. The chain is built from TRBV5-1 and TRBJ1-4; D possibly corresponds to TRBD1 (6 bases). Trimming removed 1 base at V and 0 bases at J, with 10 bases between. Germline CDR1 reads SGHRS; CDR2 reads YFSETQ. The CDR3 extends over 16 amino acids. The full variable domain, completed using reference TRBV5-1 and TRBJ1-4, is KAGVTQTPRYLIKTRGQQVTLSCSPISGHRSVSWYQQTPGQGLQFLFEYFSETQRNKGNFPGRFSGRQFSNSRSEMNVSTLELGDSALYLCASSLQTGATNEKLFFGSGTQLSVL.

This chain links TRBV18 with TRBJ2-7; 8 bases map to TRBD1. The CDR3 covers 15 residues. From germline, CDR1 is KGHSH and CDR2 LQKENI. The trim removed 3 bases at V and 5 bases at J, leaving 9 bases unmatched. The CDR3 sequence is CASSPSQGASDEQYF. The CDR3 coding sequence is TGTGCCAGCTCACCCTCGCAGGGGGCGAGCGACGAGCAGTACTTC.

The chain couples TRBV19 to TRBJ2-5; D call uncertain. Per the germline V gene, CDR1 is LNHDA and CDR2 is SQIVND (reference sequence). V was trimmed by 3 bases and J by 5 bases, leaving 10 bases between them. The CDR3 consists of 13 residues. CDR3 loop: CASSIMAAETQYF. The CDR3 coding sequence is TGTGCCAGTAGTATTATGGCAGCGGAGACCCAGTACTTC.

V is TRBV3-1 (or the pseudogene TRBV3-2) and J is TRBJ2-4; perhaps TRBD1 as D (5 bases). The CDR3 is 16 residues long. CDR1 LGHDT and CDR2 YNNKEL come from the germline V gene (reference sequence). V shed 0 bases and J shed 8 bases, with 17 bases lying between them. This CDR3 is CASSQDLGRVFDIQYF. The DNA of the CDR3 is TGTGCCAGCAGCCAAGATCTAGGCAGGGTCTTTGACATTCAGTACTTC.

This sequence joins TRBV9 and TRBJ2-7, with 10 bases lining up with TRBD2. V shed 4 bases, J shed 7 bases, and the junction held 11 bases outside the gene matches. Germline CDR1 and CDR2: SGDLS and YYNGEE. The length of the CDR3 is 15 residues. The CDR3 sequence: CASSSGGAGGWEQYF. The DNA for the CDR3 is TGTGCCAGCAGCTCCGGAGGAGCGGGAGGGTGGGAGCAGTACTTC.

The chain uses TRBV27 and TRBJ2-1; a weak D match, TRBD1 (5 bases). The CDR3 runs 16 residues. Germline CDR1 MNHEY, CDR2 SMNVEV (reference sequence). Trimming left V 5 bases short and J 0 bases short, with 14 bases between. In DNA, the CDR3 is TGTGCCAGCAGTCTGACAGTTACCAGCTCCTACAATGAGCAGTTCTTC. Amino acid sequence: CASSLTVTSSYNEQFF.

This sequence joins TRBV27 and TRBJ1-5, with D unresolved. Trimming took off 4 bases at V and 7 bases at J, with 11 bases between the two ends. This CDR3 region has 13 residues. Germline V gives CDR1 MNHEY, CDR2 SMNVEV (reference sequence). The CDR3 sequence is CASSYGGSQPQHF. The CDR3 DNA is TGTGCCAGCAGTTATGGAGGATCCCAGCCCCAGCATTTT.